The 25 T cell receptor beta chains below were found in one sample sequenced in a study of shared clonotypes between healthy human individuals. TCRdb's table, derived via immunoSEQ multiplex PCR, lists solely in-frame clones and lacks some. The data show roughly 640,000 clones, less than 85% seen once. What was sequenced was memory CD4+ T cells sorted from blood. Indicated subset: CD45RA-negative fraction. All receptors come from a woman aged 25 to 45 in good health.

The CDR3 nucleotides read TGTGCCAGCAGTTCCCCGGGACGGGGGCCCAACGAGCAGTACTTC. Translating gives CASSSPGRGPNEQYF. V gene TRBV28 combines with J gene TRBJ2-7; D possibly matches TRBD1 or TRBD2 (6 bases each). CDR1 and CDR2 from the germline V gene are MDHEN and SYDVKM. The V end was cut by 4 bases, the J end by 5 bases, with 18 bases between. CDR3 length equals 15 residues.

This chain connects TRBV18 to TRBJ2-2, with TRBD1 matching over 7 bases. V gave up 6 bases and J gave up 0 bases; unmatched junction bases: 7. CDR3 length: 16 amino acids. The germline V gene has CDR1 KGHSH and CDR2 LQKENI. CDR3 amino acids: CASSLDRPTNTGELFF. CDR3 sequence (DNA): TGTGCCAGCTCCTTGGACAGGCCTACGAACACCGGGGAGCTGTTTTTT. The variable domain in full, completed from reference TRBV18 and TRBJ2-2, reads NAGVMQNPRHLVRRRGQEARLRCSPMKGHSHVYWYRQLPEEGLKFMVYLQKENIIDESGMPKERFSAEFPKEGPSILRIQQVVRGDSAAYFCASSLDRPTNTGELFFGEGSRLTVL.

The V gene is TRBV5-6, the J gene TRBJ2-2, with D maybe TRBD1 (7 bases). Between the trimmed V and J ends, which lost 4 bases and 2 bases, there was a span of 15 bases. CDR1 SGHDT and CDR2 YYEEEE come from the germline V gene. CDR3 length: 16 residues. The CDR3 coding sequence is TGTGCCAGCAGCCCATTACAGGGGACTAACACCGGGGAGCTGTTTTTT. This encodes CASSPLQGTNTGELFF.

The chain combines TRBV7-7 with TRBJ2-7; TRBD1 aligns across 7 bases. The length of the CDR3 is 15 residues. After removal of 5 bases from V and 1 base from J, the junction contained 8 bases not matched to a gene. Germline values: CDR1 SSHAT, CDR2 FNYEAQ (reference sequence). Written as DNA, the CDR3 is TGTGCCAGCAGCCCCCGTCCGGGACAGTCCTACGAGCAGTACTTC. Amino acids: CASSPRPGQSYEQYF.

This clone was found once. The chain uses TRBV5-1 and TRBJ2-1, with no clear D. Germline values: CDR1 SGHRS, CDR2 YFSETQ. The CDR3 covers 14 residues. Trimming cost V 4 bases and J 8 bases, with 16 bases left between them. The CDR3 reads CASSPGGIRDEQFF. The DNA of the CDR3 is TGCGCCAGCAGCCCGGGTGGGATTCGGGATGAGCAGTTCTTC.

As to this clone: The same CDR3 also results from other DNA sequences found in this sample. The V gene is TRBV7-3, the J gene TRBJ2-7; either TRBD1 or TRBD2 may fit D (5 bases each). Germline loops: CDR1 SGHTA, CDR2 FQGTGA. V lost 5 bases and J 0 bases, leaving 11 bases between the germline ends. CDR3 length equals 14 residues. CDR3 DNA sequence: TGTGCCAGCAGCAAGGCCGGGGCCTCCTACGAGCAGTACTTC. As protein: CASSKAGASYEQYF.

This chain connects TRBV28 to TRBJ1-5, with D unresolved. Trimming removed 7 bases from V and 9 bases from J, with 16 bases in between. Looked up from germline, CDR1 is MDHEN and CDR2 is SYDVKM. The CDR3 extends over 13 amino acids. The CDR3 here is CASTLWAGRPQHF. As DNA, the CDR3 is TGTGCCAGCACCCTCTGGGCGGGCAGGCCCCAGCATTTT.

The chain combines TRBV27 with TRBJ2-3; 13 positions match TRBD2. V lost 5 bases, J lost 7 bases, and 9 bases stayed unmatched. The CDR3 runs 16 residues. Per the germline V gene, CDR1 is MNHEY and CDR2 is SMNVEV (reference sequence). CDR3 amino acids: CASSVGTSGKLYTQYF. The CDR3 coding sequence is TGTGCCAGCAGTGTGGGGACTAGCGGGAAATTATATACGCAGTATTTT.

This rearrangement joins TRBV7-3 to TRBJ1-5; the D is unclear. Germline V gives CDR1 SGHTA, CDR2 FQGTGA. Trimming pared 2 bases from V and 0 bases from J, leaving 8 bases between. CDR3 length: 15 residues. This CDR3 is CASSLDVLSNQPQHF. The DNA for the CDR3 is TGTGCCAGCAGCTTAGACGTTCTTAGCAATCAGCCCCAGCATTTT.

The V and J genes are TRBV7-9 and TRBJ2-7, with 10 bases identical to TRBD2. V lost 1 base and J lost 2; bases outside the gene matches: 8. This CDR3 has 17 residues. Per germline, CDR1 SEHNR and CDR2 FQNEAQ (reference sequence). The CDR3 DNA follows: TGTGCCAGCAGCTTAGTTTGGACTAGCGGAATAACCTACGAGCAGTACTTC. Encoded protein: CASSLVWTSGITYEQYF.

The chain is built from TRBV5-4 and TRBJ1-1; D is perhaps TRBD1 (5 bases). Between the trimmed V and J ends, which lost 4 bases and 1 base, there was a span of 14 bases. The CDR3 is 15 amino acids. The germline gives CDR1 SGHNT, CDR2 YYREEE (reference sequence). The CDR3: CASSLSIGGNTEAFF. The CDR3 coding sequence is TGTGCCAGCAGCCTCTCAATCGGGGGGAACACTGAAGCTTTCTTT.

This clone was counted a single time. The CDR3 is CASSPYLRGSSYNEQFF. CDR3 in DNA: TGTGCCAGCAGCCCCTACCTCCGGGGAAGTTCCTACAATGAGCAGTTCTTC. The chain is built from TRBV7-9 and TRBJ2-1, with D tentatively TRBD2 (5 bases). The V end lost 5 bases, the J end lost 1 base, and 18 bases lay between the germline ends. Germline CDR1 and CDR2: SEHNR and FQNEAQ (reference sequence). The length of the CDR3 is 17 residues.

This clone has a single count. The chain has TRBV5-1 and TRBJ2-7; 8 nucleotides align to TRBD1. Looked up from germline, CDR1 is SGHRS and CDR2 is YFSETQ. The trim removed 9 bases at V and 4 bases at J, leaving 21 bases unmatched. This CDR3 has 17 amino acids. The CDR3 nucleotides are TGCGCCACCGAGGAGGTTATAAGACAGGGGTCAATATACGAGCAGTACTTC. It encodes CATEEVIRQGSIYEQYF.

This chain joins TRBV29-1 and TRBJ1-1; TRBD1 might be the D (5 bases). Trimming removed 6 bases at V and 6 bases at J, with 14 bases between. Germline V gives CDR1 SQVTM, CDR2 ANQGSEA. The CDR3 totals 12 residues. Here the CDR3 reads CSVKEMGPEAFF. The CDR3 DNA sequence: TGCAGCGTGAAGGAGATGGGGCCTGAAGCTTTCTTT.

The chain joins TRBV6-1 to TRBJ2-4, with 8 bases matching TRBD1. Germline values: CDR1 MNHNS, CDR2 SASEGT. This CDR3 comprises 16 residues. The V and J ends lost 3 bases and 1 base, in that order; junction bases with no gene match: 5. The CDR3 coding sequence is TGTGCCAGCAGTGACAGGGGGCGCGGGGCCAAAAACATTCAGTACTTC. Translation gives CASSDRGRGAKNIQYF.

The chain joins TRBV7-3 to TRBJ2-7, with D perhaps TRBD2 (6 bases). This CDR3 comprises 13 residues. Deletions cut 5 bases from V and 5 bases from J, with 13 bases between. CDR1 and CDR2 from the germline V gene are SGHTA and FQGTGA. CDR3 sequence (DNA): TGTGCCAGCAGCCTGTCGAGGGAGGACGAGCAGTACTTC. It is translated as CASSLSREDEQYF.

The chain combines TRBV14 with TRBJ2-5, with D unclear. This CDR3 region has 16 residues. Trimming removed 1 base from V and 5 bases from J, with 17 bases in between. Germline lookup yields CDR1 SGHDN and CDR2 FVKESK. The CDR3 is CASSQGFLGPVETQYF. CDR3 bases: TGTGCCAGCAGCCAAGGGTTTCTAGGGCCCGTGGAGACCCAGTACTTC.

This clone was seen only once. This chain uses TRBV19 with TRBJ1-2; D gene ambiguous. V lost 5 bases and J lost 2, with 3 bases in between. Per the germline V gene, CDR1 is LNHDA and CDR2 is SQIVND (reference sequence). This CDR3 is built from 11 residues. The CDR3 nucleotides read TGTGCCAGTAGTGCAAACTATGGCTACACCTTC. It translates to CASSANYGYTF.

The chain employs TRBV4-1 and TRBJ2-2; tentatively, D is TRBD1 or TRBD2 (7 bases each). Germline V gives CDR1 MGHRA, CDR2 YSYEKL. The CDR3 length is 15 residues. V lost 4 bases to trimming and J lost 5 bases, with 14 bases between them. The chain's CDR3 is CASSLGRGGTGELFF. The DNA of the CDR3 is TGCGCCAGCAGCCTAGGCAGGGGGGGGACCGGGGAGCTGTTTTTT.

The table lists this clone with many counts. CDR3 residues: CASAGQGNQPQHF. CDR3 nucleotides: TGTGCCAGCGCGGGACAGGGCAATCAGCCCCAGCATTTT. The chain combines TRBV27 with TRBJ1-5; 8 bases are a match to TRBD1. This CDR3 region has 13 residues. Germline V gene sequence: CDR1 MNHEY, CDR2 SMNVEV (reference sequence). V shed 8 bases, J shed 2 bases, and the junction held 2 bases outside the gene matches.

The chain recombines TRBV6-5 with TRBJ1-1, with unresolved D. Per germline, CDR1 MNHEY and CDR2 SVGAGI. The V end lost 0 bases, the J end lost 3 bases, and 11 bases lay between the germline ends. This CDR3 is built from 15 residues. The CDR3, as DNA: TGTGCCAGCAGTTACTCACCGTGGCAGTACACTGAAGCTTTCTTT. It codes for CASSYSPWQYTEAFF.

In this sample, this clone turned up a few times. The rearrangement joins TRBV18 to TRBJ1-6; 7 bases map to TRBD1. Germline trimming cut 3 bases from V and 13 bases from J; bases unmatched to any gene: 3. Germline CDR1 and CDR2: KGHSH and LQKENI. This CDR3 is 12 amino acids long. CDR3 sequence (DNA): TGTGCCAGCTCACCGGAGACAGGGCCCCTCCACTTT. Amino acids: CASSPETGPLHF. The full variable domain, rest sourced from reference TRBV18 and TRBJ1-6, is NAGVMQNPRHLVRRRGQEARLRCSPMKGHSHVYWYRQLPEEGLKFMVYLQKENIIDESGMPKERFSAEFPKEGPSILRIQQVVRGDSAAYFCASSPETGPLHFGNGTRLTVT.

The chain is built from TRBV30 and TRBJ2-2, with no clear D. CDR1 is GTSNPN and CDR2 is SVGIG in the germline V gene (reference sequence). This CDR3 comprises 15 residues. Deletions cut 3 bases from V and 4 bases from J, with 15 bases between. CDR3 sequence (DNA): TGTGCCTGGAGCCGTACATATCACGGCACCGGGGAGCTGTTTTTT. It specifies CAWSRTYHGTGELFF.

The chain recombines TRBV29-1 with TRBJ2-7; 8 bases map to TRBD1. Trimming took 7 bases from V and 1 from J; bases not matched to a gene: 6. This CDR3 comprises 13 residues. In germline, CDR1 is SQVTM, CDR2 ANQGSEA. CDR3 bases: TGCAGCGCTATCCGGGACAGGTCCTACGAGCAGTACTTC. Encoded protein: CSAIRDRSYEQYF.

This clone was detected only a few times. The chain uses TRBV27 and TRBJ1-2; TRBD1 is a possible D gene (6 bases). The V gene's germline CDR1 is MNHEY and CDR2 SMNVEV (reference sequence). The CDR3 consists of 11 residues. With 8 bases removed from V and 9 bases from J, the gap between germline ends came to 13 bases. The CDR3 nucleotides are TGTGCCAGCGGAGACAGGTGGAGCTACACCTTC. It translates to CASGDRWSYTF.